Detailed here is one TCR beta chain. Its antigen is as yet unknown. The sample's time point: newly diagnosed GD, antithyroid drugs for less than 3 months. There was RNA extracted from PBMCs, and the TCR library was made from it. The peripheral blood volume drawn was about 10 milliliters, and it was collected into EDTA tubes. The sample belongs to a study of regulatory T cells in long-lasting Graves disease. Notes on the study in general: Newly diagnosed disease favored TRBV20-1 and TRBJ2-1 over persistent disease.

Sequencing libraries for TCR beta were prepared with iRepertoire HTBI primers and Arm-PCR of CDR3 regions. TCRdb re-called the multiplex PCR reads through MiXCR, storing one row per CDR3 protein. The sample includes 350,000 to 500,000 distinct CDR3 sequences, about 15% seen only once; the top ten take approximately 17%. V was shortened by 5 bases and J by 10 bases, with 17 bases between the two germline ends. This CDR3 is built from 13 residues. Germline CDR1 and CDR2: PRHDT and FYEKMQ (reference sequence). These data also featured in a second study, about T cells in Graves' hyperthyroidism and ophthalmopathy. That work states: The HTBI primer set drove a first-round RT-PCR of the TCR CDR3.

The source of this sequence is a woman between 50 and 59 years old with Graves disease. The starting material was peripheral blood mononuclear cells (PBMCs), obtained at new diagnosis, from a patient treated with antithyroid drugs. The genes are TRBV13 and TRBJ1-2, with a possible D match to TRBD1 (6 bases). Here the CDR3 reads CASSRQDQFVYTF. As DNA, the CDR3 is TGTGCCAGCAGCCGACAGGACCAGTTTGTCTACACCTTC.